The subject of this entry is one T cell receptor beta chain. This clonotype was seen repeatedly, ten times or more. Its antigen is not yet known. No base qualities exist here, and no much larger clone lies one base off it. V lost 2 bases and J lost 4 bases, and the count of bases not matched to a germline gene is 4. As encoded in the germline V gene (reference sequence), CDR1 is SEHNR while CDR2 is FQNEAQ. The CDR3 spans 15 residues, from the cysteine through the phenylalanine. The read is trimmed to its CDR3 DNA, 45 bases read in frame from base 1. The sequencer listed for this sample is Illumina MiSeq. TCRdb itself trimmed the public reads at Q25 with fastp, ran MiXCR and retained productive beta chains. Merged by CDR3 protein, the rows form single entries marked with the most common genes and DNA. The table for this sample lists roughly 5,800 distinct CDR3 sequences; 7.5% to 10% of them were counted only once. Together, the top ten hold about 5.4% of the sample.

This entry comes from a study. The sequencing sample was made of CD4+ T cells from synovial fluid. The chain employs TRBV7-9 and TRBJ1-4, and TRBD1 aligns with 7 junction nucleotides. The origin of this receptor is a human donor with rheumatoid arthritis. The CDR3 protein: CASSLQTGINEKLFF. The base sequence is TGTGCCAGCAGCTTACAGACAGGGATTAATGAAAAACTGTTTTTT.